The clone carrying this T cell receptor (beta chain) has a count of ten or more. Its antigen is as yet unknown. Sorting captured naive CD8 T cells as CD8+CD4-CCR7+CD45RA+. The CDR3 length is 13 residues. Germline V gene data show CDR1 as DFQATT and CDR2 as SNEGSKA (reference sequence). Trimming removed 0 bases from V and 4 bases from J, with 8 bases in between. Preparation methods for the bulk TCR libraries were those previously described, with listed TCR primers. A single record per CDR3 protein comes from TCRdb applying MiXCR to the PCR reads. This repertoire shows about 510,000 distinct CDR3 sequences, under 30% found once; its top ten account for around 0.78%. The sample is drawn from a study of molecular identifiers for immune sequencing clone quantification. Study results and limitations: Spiked Jurkat TCR RNA originating from one cell could reportedly be identified amid around 970,000 naive cells.

V usage is TRBV20-1 and J usage is TRBJ2-3; D gene unclear. Sequencing used naive CD8+ T cells from blood, with Jurkat cell RNA spiked in. Stated subset: FACS-sorted CD8+CD4-CCR7+CD45RA+ naive T cells. The clonotype was recovered from a human donor in good health. Some libraries in this study had Jurkat cell RNA spiked in. CDR3 bases: TGCAGTGCTAGAGACGTGCGTGCAGATACGCAGTATTTT. Translating it yields CSARDVRADTQYF.